Listed below are T cell receptor beta chains from one sample, sequenced in a study of response to subunit inactivated influenza vaccine. Each CDR3 protein gets one entry after TCRdb re-called the RT-PCR reads with MiXCR. The data show 650,000 to 800,000 distinct CDR3 sequences, over 11% seen once. The sample here was PBMCs from blood, taken approximately 15 days before vaccination. The receptor source for this set is a man aged 45-60 years who received an inactivated influenza vaccine. Each CDR3 is given with its conserved first and last residue. D genes are given only for firm matches. The size entry is marked missing in some rows and otherwise reads once, few, many or a size class.

TRBJ1-6,TRBD1,TRBV20-1,NA,TGCAGTGCTATAGGACAGGCTTATAATTCACCCCTCCACTTT,CSAIGQAYNSPLHF
TRBJ2-7,TRBD2,TRBV20-1,NA,TGCAGTGCTTTCCCCGGGACTAGCGACGACGAGCAGTACTTC,CSAFPGTSDDEQYF
TRBJ2-5,NA,TRBV11-1,NA,TGTGCCAGCAGCTTCAAAGGACAAAAGAGAGGGGTTAAAGAGACCCAGTACTTC,CASSFKGQKRGVKETQYF
TRBJ1-6,NA,TRBV10-3,many,TGTGCCATCAGTGAGTCGACTGATAGGGCGATTTCACCCCTCCACTTT,CAISESTDRAISPLHF
TRBJ2-7,TRBD1,TRBV30,NA,TGTGCCTGGGGACAGGGGCCCTACGAGCAGTACTTC,CAWGQGPYEQYF
TRBJ2-3,TRBD2,TRBV5-1,NA,TGCGCCAGCCATAGCGGGGGGACAGATACGCAGTATTTT,CASHSGGTDTQYF
TRBJ2-5,TRBD1,TRBV29-1,few,TGCAGCATCAACAGGGGGCTAGGGGAGACCCAGTACTTC,CSINRGLGETQYF
TRBJ2-2,NA,TRBV7-9,many,TGTGCCAGCAGCCGCGTAGGCGGGGAGCTGTTTTTT,CASSRVGGELFF
TRBJ1-2,TRBD1,TRBV14,NA,TGTGCCAGCAGCATACAGGGGAACTATGGCTACACCTTC,CASSIQGNYGYTF
TRBJ1-5,NA,TRBV4-3,few,TGCGCCAGCAGCCCACACTTTGGGCAGGGCAATCAGCCCCAGCATTTT,CASSPHFGQGNQPQHF
TRBJ2-7,NA,TRBV5-1,NA,TGCGCCAGCAGCTGGGACATGTTCGAGCAGTACTTC,CASSWDMFEQYF
TRBJ2-7,NA,TRBV9,NA,TGTGCCAGCAGCCCCGGTATGGTCTACGAGCAGTACTTC,CASSPGMVYEQYF
TRBJ2-6,TRBD1,TRBV20-1,NA,TGCAGTGCTGCTCCTGGGACAGCCTTCTCTGGGGCCAACGTCCTGACTTTC,CSAAPGTAFSGANVLTF
TRBJ1-3,NA,TRBV7-6,few,TGTGCCAGCAGCTTGGAGCTCAATCCCACTGGAAACACCATATATTTT,CASSLELNPTGNTIYF
TRBJ2-2,NA,TRBV29-1,few,TGCAGCGTTGAAGGGTGGTCGAACACCGGGGAGCTGTTTTTT,CSVEGWSNTGELFF
TRBJ2-3,TRBD1,TRBV12-3/TRBV12-4,many,TGTGCCAGCAGCTACTACAGGGGTGGCACAGATACGCAGTATTTT,CASSYYRGGTDTQYF
TRBJ2-1,NA,TRBV11-2,NA,TGTGCCAGCAGCCCATACGGACGGGGTGAGCAGTTCTTC,CASSPYGRGEQFF
TRBJ2-1,TRBD1,TRBV29-1,many,TGCAGCGTTGAATGGGAGGACAGGGTTCGGTCGGGTATCGACAATGAGCAGTTCTTC,CSVEWEDRVRSGIDNEQFF
TRBJ2-1,TRBD2,TRBV9,NA,TGTGCCAGCAGCGTAGGCGGCCAGGGAGGGAATGAGCAGTTCTTC,CASSVGGQGGNEQFF
TRBJ1-1,NA,TRBV10-3,few,TGTGCCATCAGTGACGGGCAGATGAACACTGAAGCTTTCTTT,CAISDGQMNTEAFF
TRBJ2-3,TRBD1,TRBV12-3/TRBV12-4,NA,TGTGCCAGCAGTGGGACAGGGGGCCCAGATACGCAGTATTTT,CASSGTGGPDTQYF
TRBJ1-1,TRBD1,TRBV29-1,many,TGCAGCGTCTGGGACAGGGGAATCGGGGCTGAAGCTTTCTTT,CSVWDRGIGAEAFF
TRBJ2-6,NA,TRBV18,NA,TGTGCCAGCTCACCACGATCAGGCAACTCTGGGGCCAACGTCCTGACTTTC,CASSPRSGNSGANVLTF
TRBJ2-7,TRBD2,TRBV9,NA,TGTGCCAGCAGTCAGAGTAGCGGGGGGCCGTACTACGAGCAGTACTTC,CASSQSSGGPYYEQYF
TRBJ2-1,TRBD2,TRBV5-4,NA,TGTGCCATGACTAGCGGGGCTAATTCCGACAATGAGCAGTTCTTC,CAMTSGANSDNEQFF
TRBJ2-1,TRBD2,TRBV6-5,once,TGTGCCAGCAGTTACTCGAGCCGGACTAGCTTCTACAATGAGCAGTTCTTC,CASSYSSRTSFYNEQFF
TRBJ2-5,NA,TRBV28,NA,TGTGCCAGCAGTTTCTCCTCCCTGGCTCGAGGGGAGACCCAGTACTTC,CASSFSSLARGETQYF
TRBJ2-6,NA,TRBV5-6,NA,TGTGCCAGCAGCTTGGGGCGGATCAGCTCTGGGGCCAACGTCCTGACTTTC,CASSLGRISSGANVLTF
TRBJ2-1,TRBD1,TRBV10-1,NA,TGCGCCAGCAGTGATATGACAGGGCTAGGGAATGAGCAGTTCTTC,CASSDMTGLGNEQFF
TRBJ2-7,NA,TRBV11-2,NA,TGTGCCAGCAGCTTAAATAACGGCGAACTTTCCTACGAGCAGTACTTC,CASSLNNGELSYEQYF
TRBJ2-1,NA,TRBV11-2,few,TGTGCCAGCAGCTTAGTCGCGCCCGCGAGCTCCTACAATGAGCAGTTCTTC,CASSLVAPASSYNEQFF
TRBJ2-7,NA,TRBV11-2,many,TGTGCCAGCAGCTTGCGTGACATATCCTACGAGCAGTACTTC,CASSLRDISYEQYF
TRBJ1-1,NA,TRBV6-1,few,TGTGCCAGCAGTGTGGGGGGCGTGAACACTGAAGCTTTCTTT,CASSVGGVNTEAFF
TRBJ2-4,TRBD1,TRBV7-9,NA,TGTGCCAGCAGCTCGGGACAGAGTACATACTTC,CASSSGQSTYF
TRBJ2-3,NA,TRBV5-1,few,TGCGCCAGCAGCTTGGTAGCCGTGGCAGATACGCAGTATTTT,CASSLVAVADTQYF
TRBJ2-1,NA,TRBV30,NA,TGTGCCTCGAGTGATCGCAATGAGCAGTTCTTC,CASSDRNEQFF
TRBJ2-1,NA,TRBV28,NA,TGTGCCAGCAGCTCCTCGGGGGCCCGCTACAATGAGCAGTTCTTC,CASSSSGARYNEQFF
TRBJ1-2,TRBD1,TRBV20-1,many,TGCAGTGCCAGTCAGGGGGCTCTGTATGGCTACACCTTC,CSASQGALYGYTF
TRBJ2-2,NA,TRBV30,NA,TGTGCCTGGAGTGTAGCGGCTAACACCGGGGAGCTGTTTTTT,CAWSVAANTGELFF
TRBJ2-1,NA,TRBV25-1,few,TGTGCCAGCAGTGCCCTCACCGGGAGTGACAATGAGCAGTTCTTC,CASSALTGSDNEQFF
TRBJ2-2,NA,TRBV10-3,many,TGTGCCATCAGTGCCTTGACTAGTCCCGGGGAGCTGTTTTTT,CAISALTSPGELFF
TRBJ2-6,NA,TRBV30,few,TGTGCCGGTGGTGCAGGGGCCGGGGCCAACGTCCTGACTTTC,CAGGAGAGANVLTF
TRBJ2-1,TRBD2,TRBV12-3/TRBV12-4,NA,TGTGCCAGCAGAGTAGCGGGGGGGCCCCACAATGAGCAGTTCTTC,CASRVAGGPHNEQFF
TRBJ2-7,NA,TRBV6-5,few,TGTGCCAGCAGTTATAGACCGGGCTCAGGAGTAGGGCAGTACTTC,CASSYRPGSGVGQYF
TRBJ2-5,TRBD1,TRBV9,NA,TGTGCCAGCAGCGTAGGACAGGGCGGCCCAGAGACCCAGTACTTC,CASSVGQGGPETQYF
TRBJ2-2,TRBD1,TRBV5-6,few,TGTGCCAGCAGCGTAGACAGGGGTGCCACCGGGGAGCTGTTTTTT,CASSVDRGATGELFF